This T cell receptor (beta chain) was identified in a study of T cells in Graves' hyperthyroidism and ophthalmopathy. Study in general: Peripheral blood was obtained at initial diagnosis, preceding any treatment.

Study-wide points: Most thyroid clonotypes with frequency above 0.001 were detected in blood.

In germline, CDR1 is GTSNPN, CDR2 SVGIG (reference sequence). V was trimmed by 2 bases and J by 3 bases, leaving 8 bases between them. CDR3 length equals 13 residues. This clonotype was observed at least ten times. The antigen remains undetermined. Amplification of TCR beta CDR3 regions used RNA as the template. The HTBI set primed first-round TCR CDR3 RT-PCR. TCRdb called the multiplex PCR reads again in MiXCR, with one record for every CDR3 protein. The table has around 600,000 distinct CDR3 sequences, approximately 14% seen once. The chain employs TRBV30 and TRBJ1-5; unclear D gene. This clonotype originated in a woman between 45 and 65 years old with Graves' ophthalmopathy. Sequenced: blood. The CDR3 sequence: CAWSTGFNQPQHF. The DNA for the CDR3 is TGTGCCTGGAGTACCGGATTCAATCAGCCCCAGCATTTT.